The T cell receptor (beta chain) described here comes from a study of response to subunit inactivated influenza vaccine. Study-wide points: Seasonal influenza vaccination, on each occasion, was suggested by the authors to recruit few new T cells.

This clonotype was counted between two and nine times. What it binds is unknown. TCRdb redid the calling of the RT-PCR reads with MiXCR, one entry per CDR3 protein. In the table there are about 500,000 distinct CDR3 sequences, roughly 13% of which are singletons. The ends were cut back, 1 base at V and 5 bases at J, with 11 bases in the middle. The CDR3 is 14 amino acids. The material was PBMCs from blood, obtained more than 35 days after vaccination. The rearrangement links TRBV12-3 or TRBV12-4 to TRBJ1-2; D call uncertain. The source is a man aged 50-59 years who received an inactivated influenza vaccine. CDR3: CASSLVRVEYGYTF. DNA for the CDR3: TGTGCCAGCAGTTTAGTGAGGGTTGAGTATGGCTACACCTTC.